The following is a T cell receptor beta chain sequence with its context. These data are taken from a study of cytomegalovirus exposure and HLA in healthy donors. V shed 8 bases and J shed 4 bases, with 18 bases lying between them. Per germline, CDR1 MNHEY and CDR2 SMNVEV (reference sequence). The CDR3 is 15 residues long. The PCR ran on 60 Vbeta and 13 Jbeta primers. Some clones are missing from TCRdb's copy, which holds only in-frame ones; the method was immunoSEQ multiplex PCR. The sample lists more than 50,000 clones, 65% to 90% occurring once. Sequencing was performed on PBMCs. The V call is TRBV27, the J call TRBJ2-1; perhaps TRBD1 as D (5 bases). The TCR comes from a female donor in good health and CMV-seronegative. In nucleotides, the CDR3 is TGTGCCAGCGGTCGGGTGAGTGGGGCTTACAATGAGCAGTTCTTC. Amino acid sequence: CASGRVSGAYNEQFF.